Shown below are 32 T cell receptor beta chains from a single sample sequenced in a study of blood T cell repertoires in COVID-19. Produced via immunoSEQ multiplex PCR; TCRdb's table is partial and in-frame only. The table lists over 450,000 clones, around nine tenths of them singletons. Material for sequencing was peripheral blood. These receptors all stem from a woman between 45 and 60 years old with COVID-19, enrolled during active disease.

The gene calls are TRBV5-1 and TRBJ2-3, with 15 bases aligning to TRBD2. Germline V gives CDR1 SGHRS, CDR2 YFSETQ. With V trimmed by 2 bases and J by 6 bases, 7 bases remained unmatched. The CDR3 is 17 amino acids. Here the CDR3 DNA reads TGCGCCAGCAGCTTTGAGAGGACTAGCGGGGGGGCGGATACGCAGTATTTT. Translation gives CASSFERTSGGADTQYF.

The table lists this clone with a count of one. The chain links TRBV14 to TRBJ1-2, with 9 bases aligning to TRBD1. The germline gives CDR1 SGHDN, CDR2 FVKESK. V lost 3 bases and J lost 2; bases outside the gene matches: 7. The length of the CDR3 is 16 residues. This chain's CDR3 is CASSQVGTGSNYGYTF. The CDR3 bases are TGTGCCAGCAGCCAGGTCGGGACAGGGTCCAACTATGGCTACACCTTC.

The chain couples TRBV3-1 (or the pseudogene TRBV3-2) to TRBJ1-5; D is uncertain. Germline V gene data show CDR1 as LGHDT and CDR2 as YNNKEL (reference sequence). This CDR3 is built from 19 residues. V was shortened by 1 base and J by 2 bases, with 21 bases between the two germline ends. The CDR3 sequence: CASSQGVLSGRLGNQPQHF. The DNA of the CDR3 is TGTGCCAGCAGCCAAGGGGTCTTGTCAGGTAGATTAGGCAATCAGCCCCAGCATTTT.

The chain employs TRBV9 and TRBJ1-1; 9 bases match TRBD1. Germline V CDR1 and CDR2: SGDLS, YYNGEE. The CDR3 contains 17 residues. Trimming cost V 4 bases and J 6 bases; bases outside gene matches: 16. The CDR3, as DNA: TGTGCCAGCAGCTTTCACGACAGGGGGTGGAAGGGTGCTGAAGCTTTCTTT. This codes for CASSFHDRGWKGAEAFF.

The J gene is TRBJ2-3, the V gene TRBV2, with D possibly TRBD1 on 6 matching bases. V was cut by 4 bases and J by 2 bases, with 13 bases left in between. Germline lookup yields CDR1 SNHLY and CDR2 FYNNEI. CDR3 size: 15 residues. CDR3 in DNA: TGTGCCAGCAGTGGAGGGGGACCTCTCACAGATACGCAGTATTTT. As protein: CASSGGGPLTDTQYF.

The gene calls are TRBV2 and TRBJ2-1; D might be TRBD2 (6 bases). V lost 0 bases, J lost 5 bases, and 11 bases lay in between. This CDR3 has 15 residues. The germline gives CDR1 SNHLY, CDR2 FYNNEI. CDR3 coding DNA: TGTGCCAGCAGTGAAGCGCTAGGGACTGACAATGAGCAGTTCTTC. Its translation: CASSEALGTDNEQFF. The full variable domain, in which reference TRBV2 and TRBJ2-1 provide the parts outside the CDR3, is EPEVTQTPSHQVTQMGQEVILRCVPISNHLYFYWYRQILGQKVEFLVSFYNNEISEKSEIFDDQFSVERPDGSNFTLKIRSTKLEDSAMYFCASSEALGTDNEQFFGPGTRLTVL.

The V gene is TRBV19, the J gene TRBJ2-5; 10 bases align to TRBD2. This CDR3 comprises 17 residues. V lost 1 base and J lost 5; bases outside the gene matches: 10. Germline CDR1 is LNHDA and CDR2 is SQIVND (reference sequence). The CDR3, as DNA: TGTGCCAGTAGTATAGCGCTAGCGGGGGCGGGTGTGGAGACCCAGTACTTC. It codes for CASSIALAGAGVETQYF.

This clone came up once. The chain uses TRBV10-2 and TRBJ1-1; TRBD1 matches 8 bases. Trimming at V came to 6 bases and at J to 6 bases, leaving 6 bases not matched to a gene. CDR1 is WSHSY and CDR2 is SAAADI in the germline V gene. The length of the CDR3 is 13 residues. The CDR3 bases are TGCGCCAGCAGCGTGGACAGGGCGTCTGAAGCTTTCTTT. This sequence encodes CASSVDRASEAFF.

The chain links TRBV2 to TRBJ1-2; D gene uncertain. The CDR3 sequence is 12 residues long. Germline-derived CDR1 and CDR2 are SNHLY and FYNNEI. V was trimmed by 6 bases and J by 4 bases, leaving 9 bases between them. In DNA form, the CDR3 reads TGTGCCAGCAGCGCTGGAGTCTATGGCTACACCTTC. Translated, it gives CASSAGVYGYTF.

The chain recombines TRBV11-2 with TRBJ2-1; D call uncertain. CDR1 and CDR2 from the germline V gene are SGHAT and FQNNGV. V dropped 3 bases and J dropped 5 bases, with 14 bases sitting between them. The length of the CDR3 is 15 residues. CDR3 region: CASSLWARDDNEQFF. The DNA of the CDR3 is TGTGCCAGCAGCTTGTGGGCGCGAGATGACAATGAGCAGTTCTTC. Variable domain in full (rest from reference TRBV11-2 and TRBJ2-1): EAGVAQSPRYKIIEKRQSVAFWCNPISGHATLYWYQQILGQGPKLLIQFQNNGVVDDSQLPKDRFSAERLKGVDSTLKIQPAKLEDSAVYLCASSLWARDDNEQFFGPGTRLTVL.

CDR3: CASSVWGLAGNEQFF. The DNA of the CDR3 is TGTGCCAGCAGTGTATGGGGACTAGCGGGGAATGAGCAGTTCTTC. This chain joins TRBV2 and TRBJ2-1, with TRBD2 matching 13 bases. The CDR3 has 15 amino acids. With V trimmed by 4 bases and J by 7 bases, 4 bases remained unmatched. CDR1 and CDR2 from the germline V gene are SNHLY and FYNNEI. Looking up the rest from reference TRBV2 and TRBJ2-1 gives the full variable domain: EPEVTQTPSHQVTQMGQEVILRCVPISNHLYFYWYRQILGQKVEFLVSFYNNEISEKSEIFDDQFSVERPDGSNFTLKIRSTKLEDSAMYFCASSVWGLAGNEQFFGPGTRLTVL.

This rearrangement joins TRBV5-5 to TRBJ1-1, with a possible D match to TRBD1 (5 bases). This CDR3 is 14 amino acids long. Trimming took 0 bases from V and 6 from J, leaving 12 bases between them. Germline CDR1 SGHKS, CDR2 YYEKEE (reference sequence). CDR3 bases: TGTGCCAGCAGCTTGGTAACCCAGGGCGCTGAAGCTTTCTTT. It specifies CASSLVTQGAEAFF. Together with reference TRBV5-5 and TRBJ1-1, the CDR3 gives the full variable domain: DAGVTQSPTHLIKTRGQQVTLRCSPISGHKSVSWYQQVLGQGPQFIFQYYEKEERGRGNFPDRFSARQFPNYSSELNVNALLLGDSALYLCASSLVTQGAEAFFGQGTRLTVV.

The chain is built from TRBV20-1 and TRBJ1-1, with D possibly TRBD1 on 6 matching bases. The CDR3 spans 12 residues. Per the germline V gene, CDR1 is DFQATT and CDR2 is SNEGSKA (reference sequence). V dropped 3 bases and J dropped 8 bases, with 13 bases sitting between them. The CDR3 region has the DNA TGCAGTGCTAGTGGGGCGAGGGGGGAAGCTTTCTTT. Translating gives CSASGARGEAFF.

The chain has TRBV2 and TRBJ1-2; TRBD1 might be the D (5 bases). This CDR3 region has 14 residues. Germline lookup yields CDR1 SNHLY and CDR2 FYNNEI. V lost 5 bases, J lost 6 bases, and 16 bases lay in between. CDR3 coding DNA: TGTGCCAGCAGTTTTCGGCGGGGGACGGATGGCTACACCTTC. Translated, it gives CASSFRRGTDGYTF.

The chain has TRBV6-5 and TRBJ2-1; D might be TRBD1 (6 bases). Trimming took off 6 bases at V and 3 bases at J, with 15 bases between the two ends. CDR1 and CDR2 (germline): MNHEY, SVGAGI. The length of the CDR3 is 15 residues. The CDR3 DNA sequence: TGTGCCAGCAGCAAGGACAGTCTCCTCTACAATGAGCAGTTCTTC. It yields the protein CASSKDSLLYNEQFF.

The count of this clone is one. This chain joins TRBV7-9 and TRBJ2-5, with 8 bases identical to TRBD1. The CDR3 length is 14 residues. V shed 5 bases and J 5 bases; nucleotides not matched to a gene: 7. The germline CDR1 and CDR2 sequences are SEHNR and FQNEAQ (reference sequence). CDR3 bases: TGTGCCAGCAGCCCCACAGGGGGTCGGGAGACCCAGTACTTC. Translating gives CASSPTGGRETQYF.

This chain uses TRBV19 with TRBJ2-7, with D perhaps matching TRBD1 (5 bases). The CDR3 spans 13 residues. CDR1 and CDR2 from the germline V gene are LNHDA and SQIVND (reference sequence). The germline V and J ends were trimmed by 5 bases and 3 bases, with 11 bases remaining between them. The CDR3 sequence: CASSELRGYEQYF. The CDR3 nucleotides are TGTGCCAGTAGTGAACTTAGGGGCTACGAGCAGTACTTC.

Here the CDR3 reads CASSYSSASGEQYF. CDR3 DNA sequence: TGTGCCAGCAGTTACTCATCGGCTAGCGGGGAGCAGTACTTC. V gene TRBV6-5 combines with J gene TRBJ2-7, with 8 bases lining up with TRBD2. After removal of 0 bases from V and 7 bases from J, the junction contained 5 bases not matched to a gene. This CDR3 comprises 14 residues. Germline CDR1 MNHEY, CDR2 SVGAGI.

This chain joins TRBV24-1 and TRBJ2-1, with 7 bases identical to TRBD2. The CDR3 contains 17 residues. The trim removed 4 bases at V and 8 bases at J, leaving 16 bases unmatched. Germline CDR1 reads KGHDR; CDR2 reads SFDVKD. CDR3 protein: CATSDDPSGAPGDEQFF. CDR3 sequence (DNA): TGTGCCACCAGTGACGACCCGAGCGGGGCGCCTGGGGATGAGCAGTTCTTC.

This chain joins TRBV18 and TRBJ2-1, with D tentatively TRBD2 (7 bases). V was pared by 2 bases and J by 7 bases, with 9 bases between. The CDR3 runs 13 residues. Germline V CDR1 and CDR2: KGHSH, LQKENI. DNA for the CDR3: TGTGCCAGCTCACCAGGGAGGGGGAATGAGCAGTTCTTC. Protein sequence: CASSPGRGNEQFF.

CDR3 protein: CASLSEPRTGELFF. In DNA form, the CDR3 reads TGTGCCAGCCTAAGCGAGCCCCGGACCGGGGAGCTGTTTTTT. The chain carries TRBV6-6 and TRBJ2-2; D unclear. The length of the CDR3 is 14 residues. Looked up from germline, CDR1 is MNHNY and CDR2 is SVGAGI (reference sequence). V lost 8 bases and J 5 bases, leaving 15 bases between the germline ends.

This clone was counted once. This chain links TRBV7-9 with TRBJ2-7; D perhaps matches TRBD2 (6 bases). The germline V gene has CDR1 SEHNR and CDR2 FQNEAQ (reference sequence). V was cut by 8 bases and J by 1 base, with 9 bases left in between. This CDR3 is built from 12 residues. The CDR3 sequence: CASGGFSYEQYF. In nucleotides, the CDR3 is TGTGCCAGCGGAGGGTTTTCCTACGAGCAGTACTTC.

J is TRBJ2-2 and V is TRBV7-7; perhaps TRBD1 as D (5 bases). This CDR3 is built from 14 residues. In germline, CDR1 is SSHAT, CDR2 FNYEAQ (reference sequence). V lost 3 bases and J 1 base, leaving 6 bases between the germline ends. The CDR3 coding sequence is TGTGCCAGCAGCTTCGGACAGAACACCGGGGAGCTGTTTTTT. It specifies CASSFGQNTGELFF.

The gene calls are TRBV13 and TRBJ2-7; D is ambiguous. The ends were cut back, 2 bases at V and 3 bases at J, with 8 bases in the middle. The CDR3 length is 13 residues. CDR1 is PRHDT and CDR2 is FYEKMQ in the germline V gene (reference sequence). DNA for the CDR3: TGTGCCAGCAGCTTAAACTTGCTCTACGAGCAGTACTTC. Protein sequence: CASSLNLLYEQYF.

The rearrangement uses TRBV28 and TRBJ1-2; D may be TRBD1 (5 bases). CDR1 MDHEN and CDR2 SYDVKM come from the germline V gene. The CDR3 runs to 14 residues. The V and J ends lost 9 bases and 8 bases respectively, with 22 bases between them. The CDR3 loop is CASNRPGLNGGYTF. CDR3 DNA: TGTGCCAGTAACCGTCCGGGACTCAATGGGGGCTACACCTTC.

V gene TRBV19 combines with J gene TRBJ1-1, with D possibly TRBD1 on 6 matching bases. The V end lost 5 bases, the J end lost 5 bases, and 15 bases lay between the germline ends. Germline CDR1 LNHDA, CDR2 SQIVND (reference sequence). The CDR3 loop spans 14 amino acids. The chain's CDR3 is CASSLQGYGTEAFF. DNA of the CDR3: TGTGCCAGTAGTCTTCAGGGGTATGGGACTGAAGCTTTCTTT.

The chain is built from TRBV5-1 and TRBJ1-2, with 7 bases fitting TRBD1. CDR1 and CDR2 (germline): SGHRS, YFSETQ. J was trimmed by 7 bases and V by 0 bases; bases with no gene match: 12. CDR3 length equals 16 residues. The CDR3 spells CASSLGQGLQAAGYTF. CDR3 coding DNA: TGCGCCAGCAGCTTGGGACAGGGACTTCAGGCCGCTGGCTACACCTTC.

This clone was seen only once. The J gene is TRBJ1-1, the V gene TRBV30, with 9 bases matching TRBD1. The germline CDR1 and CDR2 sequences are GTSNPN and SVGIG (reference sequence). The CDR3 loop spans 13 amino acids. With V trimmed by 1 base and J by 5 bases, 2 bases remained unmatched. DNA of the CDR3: TGTGCCTGGAGTGCACAGGGGGCAACTGAAGCTTTCTTT. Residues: CAWSAQGATEAFF. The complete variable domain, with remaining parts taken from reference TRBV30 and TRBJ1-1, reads SQTIHQWPATLVQPVGSPLSLECTVEGTSNPNLYWYRQAAGRGLQLLFYSVGIGQISSEVPQNLSASRPQDRQFILSSKKLLLSDSGFYLCAWSAQGATEAFFGQGTRLTVV.

The CDR3 sequence: CASSSRPFDNSPLHF. The CDR3 DNA reads TGTGCCAGCAGCTCCAGGCCCTTTGATAATTCACCCCTCCACTTT. The gene calls are TRBV9 and TRBJ1-6, with D unresolved. V gave up 4 bases and J gave up 5 bases, with 13 bases separating them. The CDR3 spans 15 residues. Germline V gene sequence: CDR1 SGDLS, CDR2 YYNGEE.

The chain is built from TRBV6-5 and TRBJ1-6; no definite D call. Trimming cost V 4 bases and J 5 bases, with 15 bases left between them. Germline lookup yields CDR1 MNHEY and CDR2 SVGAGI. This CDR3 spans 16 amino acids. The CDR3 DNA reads TGTGCCAGCAGTTCCGATTTCGTGGAGAATAATTCACCCCTCCACTTT. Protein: CASSSDFVENNSPLHF.

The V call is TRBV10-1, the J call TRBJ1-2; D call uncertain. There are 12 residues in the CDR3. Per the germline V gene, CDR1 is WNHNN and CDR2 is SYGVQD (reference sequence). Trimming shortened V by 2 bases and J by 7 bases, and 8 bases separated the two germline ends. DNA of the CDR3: TGCGCCAGCAGTGAGGGGGAGGTTGGCTACACCTTC. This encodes CASSEGEVGYTF.

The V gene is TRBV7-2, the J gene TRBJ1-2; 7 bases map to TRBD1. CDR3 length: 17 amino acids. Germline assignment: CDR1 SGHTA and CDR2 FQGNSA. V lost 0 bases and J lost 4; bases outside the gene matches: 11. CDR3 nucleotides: TGTGCCAGCAGCTTAGCCGGACAGGCGATTTGGGGCTATGGCTACACCTTC. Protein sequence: CASSLAGQAIWGYGYTF. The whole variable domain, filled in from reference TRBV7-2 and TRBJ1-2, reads GAGVSQSPSNKVTEKGKDVELRCDPISGHTALYWYRQSLGQGLEFLIYFQGNSAPDKSGLPSDRFSAERTGGSVSTLTIQRTQQEDSAVYLCASSLAGQAIWGYGYTFGSGTRLTVV.